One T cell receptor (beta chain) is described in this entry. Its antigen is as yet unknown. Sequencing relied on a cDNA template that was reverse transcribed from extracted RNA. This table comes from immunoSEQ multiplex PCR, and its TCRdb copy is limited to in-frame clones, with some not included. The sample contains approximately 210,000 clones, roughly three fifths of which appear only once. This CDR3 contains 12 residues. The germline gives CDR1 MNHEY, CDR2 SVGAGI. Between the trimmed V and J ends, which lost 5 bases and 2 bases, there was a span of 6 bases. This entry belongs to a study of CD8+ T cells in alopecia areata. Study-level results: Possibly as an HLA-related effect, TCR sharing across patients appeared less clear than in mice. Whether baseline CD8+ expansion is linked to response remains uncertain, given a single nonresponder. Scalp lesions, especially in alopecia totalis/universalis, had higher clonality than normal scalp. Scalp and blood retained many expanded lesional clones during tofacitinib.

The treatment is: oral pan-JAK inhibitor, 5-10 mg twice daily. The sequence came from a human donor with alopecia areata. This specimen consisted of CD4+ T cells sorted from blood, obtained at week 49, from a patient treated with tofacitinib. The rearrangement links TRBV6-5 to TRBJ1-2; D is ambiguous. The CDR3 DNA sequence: TGTGCCAGCAGTGGCCAGAACTATGGCTACACCTTC. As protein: CASSGQNYGYTF.